The clone carrying this T cell receptor beta chain occurred a few times. Unique molecular identifiers were affixed to discrete cDNA molecules within the library. TCRdb called the RACE reads again in MiXCR, with one record for every CDR3 protein. The data contain fewer than 85,000 distinct CDR3 sequences, about 9.2% of them singletons. These data originate in a study of human T cells and chemical hapten exposure. Looked up from germline, CDR1 is SGHRS and CDR2 is YFSETQ. Trimming took 3 bases from V and 7 from J, leaving 16 bases between them. The length of the CDR3 is 14 residues. Time point: healthy volunteer bleed at 6 weeks. RNA extraction used unfractionated whole blood as the source of total RNA.

Sample: whole blood. The TCR was taken from a female donor in good health. Some clones in this sample may be carry-over from other donors' samples. This chain links TRBV5-1 with TRBJ1-2, with D tentatively TRBD1 (5 bases). DNA of the CDR3: TGCGCCAGCAGCTCCGGGACGGGTGGCTTTGGCTACACCTTC. Amino acids: CASSSGTGGFGYTF.